Shown below are 7 T cell receptor beta chains from a single sample sequenced in a study of patients and donors after allogeneic stem cell transplantation. TCRdb used MiXCR to reprocess the RT-PCR reads, holding one entry per CDR3 protein. The table shows roughly 250,000 distinct CDR3 sequences, with 13% to 15% occurring only once. The sample comprised blood, either unsorted or a sorted T cell fraction (not recorded which). All receptors come from a human donor who was either an allogeneic HSCT recipient or a stem cell or donor lymphocyte infusion donor (not recorded which). It is not recorded whose cells these are; they may come from a transplant donor.

This clonotype came up many times. The rearrangement joins TRBV7-3 to TRBJ1-1; D is ambiguous. The V end was cut by 5 bases, the J end by 2 bases, with 9 bases between. CDR3 length: 13 residues. CDR1 and CDR2 (germline): SGHTA, FQGTGA. This CDR3 is CASSLRENTEAFF. The CDR3 nucleotides are TGTGCCAGCAGCCTCCGGGAAAACACTGAAGCTTTCTTT. The whole variable domain, remainder taken from reference TRBV7-3 and TRBJ1-1, is GAGVSQTPSNKVTEKGKYVELRCDPISGHTALYWYRQSLGQGPEFLIYFQGTGAADDSGLPNDRFFAVRPEGSVSTLKIQRTERGDSAVYLCASSLRENTEAFFGQGTRLTVV.

This rearrangement joins TRBV12-3 or TRBV12-4 to TRBJ2-7; D remains ambiguous. CDR3 length: 12 amino acids. The V end was cut by 5 bases, the J end by 5 bases, with 10 bases between. As DNA, the CDR3 is TGTGCCAGCAGTCGCCGTTCGGACGAGCAGTACTTC. The encoded protein is CASSRRSDEQYF.

This clonotype appeared a few times. The chain links TRBV27 to TRBJ2-3, with TRBD2 identical over 9 bases. Trimming cost V 5 bases and J 6 bases; bases outside gene matches: 6. The CDR3 contains 14 residues. Per germline, CDR1 MNHEY and CDR2 SMNVEV (reference sequence). The CDR3 loop reads CASSGAGGVDTQYF. The CDR3 DNA is TGTGCCAGCAGTGGGGCGGGAGGGGTTGATACGCAGTATTTT.

The rearrangement links TRBV7-8 to TRBJ2-5; D gene ambiguous. The ends were cut back, 2 bases at V and 5 bases at J, with 18 bases in the middle. The CDR3 runs 16 residues. Germline CDR1 SGHVS, CDR2 FQNEAQ. The CDR3 loop is CASSLRVTDEWETQYF. CDR3 bases: TGTGCCAGCAGCTTACGGGTAACAGATGAGTGGGAGACCCAGTACTTC.

This clonotype was counted between two and nine times. The gene calls are TRBV27 and TRBJ1-5, with D uncertain. The germline V and J ends were trimmed by 5 bases and 15 bases, with 5 bases remaining between them. The CDR3 is 8 amino acids. The germline V gene has CDR1 MNHEY and CDR2 SMNVEV (reference sequence). The CDR3, as DNA: TGTGCCAGCAGTCCTCGGCATTTT. This sequence encodes CASSPRHF.

The table lists this clonotype with a few counts. V gene TRBV6-2 or TRBV6-3 combines with J gene TRBJ2-7, with 9 bases lining up with TRBD2. V lost 6 bases and J lost 3; bases outside the gene matches: 6. CDR3 length: 14 amino acids. Germline CDR1 MNHEY, CDR2 SVGEGT. The CDR3 DNA sequence: TGTGCCAGCAGCGACCCTAGCGGGGTCTACGAGCAGTACTTC. Protein product: CASSDPSGVYEQYF.

This clonotype was seen a handful of times. The genes are TRBV20-1 and TRBJ1-2; D is possibly TRBD1 (5 bases). The CDR3 is made up of 13 amino acids. V shed 4 bases and J shed 2 bases, with 11 bases lying between them. Germline values: CDR1 DFQATT, CDR2 SNEGSKA (reference sequence). The CDR3 bases are TGCAGTGCTACATCGCAGGGAAACTATGGCTACACCTTC. This encodes CSATSQGNYGYTF.